This T cell receptor beta chain was observed in a study of regulatory T cells in long-lasting Graves disease (dated by TCRdb to about 2021). Regarding the study in general: Persistent Graves' disease was defined as antithyroid drug treatment for over 5 years with persistently positive TSH receptor autoantibodies. This study used TCR sequencing and RNA sequencing of peripheral blood to compare persistent Graves' disease patients against newly diagnosed Graves' disease patients. The study took place in China and was registered as a clinical trial. A total of roughly 35 samples were covered by TCR sequencing, comprising around 13 persistent and approximately 20 newly diagnosed Graves' disease patients. In the clinical cohort, patients with persistent Graves' disease had used antithyroid drugs for an average of about 10.3 years. Study-level results and caveats: The authors acknowledged the small sample size as a limitation that may reduce accuracy. Only the TCR beta chain was sequenced and analyzed. TRBV28, TRBJ1-2 and TRBJ2-5 were preferentially used in persistent disease, while TRBV20-1 and TRBJ2-1 were favored in newly diagnosed disease. Because the primary lesion, thyroid tissue, could not be accessed, the study looked at peripheral blood alone. Lower TCR Shannon entropy and fewer highly expanded clones were observed in persistent Graves' disease patients than in newly diagnosed patients, which suggested clonal expansion. Persistent patients shared more public clonotypes among themselves (2,741) than newly diagnosed patients did (more than 950).

The library was built by means of multiplex PCR. These reads were obtained on an Illumina HiSeq 4000. TCR beta libraries were built with iRepertoire HTBI primers and Arm-PCR amplification of CDR3 regions. Gel purification was performed on PCR products prior to sequencing. From the authors' description of their analysis: Gene usage analysis of CDR3 amino acid clonotypes used the approximately 62 TRBV and 14 to 15 TRBJ segments found across samples. Filtered high-quality paired reads were merged into contigs using COPE and FqMerger. BLAST was used to align contigs to IMGT TRBV, TRBD and TRBJ reference genes, with CDR3 defined following IMGT. Highly expanded clones were defined as clonotypes with a frequency above 0.1%. Shannon entropy was used to measure repertoire diversity, and the Gini coefficient was used to measure V-J evenness. A clonotype found in more than one individual was treated as public. TCRdb reprocessing: public reads trimmed at Q25 with fastp, clones called with MiXCR, in-frame beta chains kept. Rows matching on CDR3 protein sequence are summarized as one entry with the most common DNA and genes. The V and J calls and clone size are TCRdb's, not the authors'. This sample has approximately 500,000 distinct CDR3 sequences in its table, and roughly 21% of those were observed once. Roughly 7.1% of the sample is held by the ten biggest clonotypes.

The time point label here, explained by the study, means: persistent/refractory GD, antithyroid drugs over 5 years with positive TRAb. RNA was extracted from PBMCs in TRIzol for both TCR sequencing and RNA sequencing. The diagnosis of Graves' disease was made according to American Thyroid Association guidelines. The patients came from an endocrinology department in Xi'an, China. Each patient gave about 9.1 milliliters of peripheral blood, collected in an EDTA anticoagulant tube. Ficoll Paque Plus density gradient separation was used to isolate PBMCs, and no further T cell sorting was done. RNA quality was checked with an Agilent 2100 Bioanalyzer and agarose gel, and concentration with a NanoDrop 2000. The CDR1 and CDR2 encoded by the germline V gene are SGDLS and YYNGEE. V drops 4 bases and J drops 10 bases, leaving 20 bases in between. The CDR3 runs 15 amino acids, cysteine and phenylalanine included. Only CDR3 DNA is held: 45 bases, read in frame from base 1.

Remarks on this clonotype: Its cognate antigen has yet to be identified. Base qualities are not at hand, and no much larger clone is one base apart.

The sequences come from peripheral blood mononuclear cells (PBMCs), collected when the disease was refractory, from a patient treated with antithyroid drugs. The clonotype originates from a female donor with Graves disease. The V and J genes are TRBV9 and TRBJ1-4; the D gene cannot be resolved reliably. The DNA sequence is TGTGCCAGCAGCCCACTTGATAGGCCTCCGGGAAAACTGTTTTTT. Translated, this is CASSPLDRPPGKLFF.